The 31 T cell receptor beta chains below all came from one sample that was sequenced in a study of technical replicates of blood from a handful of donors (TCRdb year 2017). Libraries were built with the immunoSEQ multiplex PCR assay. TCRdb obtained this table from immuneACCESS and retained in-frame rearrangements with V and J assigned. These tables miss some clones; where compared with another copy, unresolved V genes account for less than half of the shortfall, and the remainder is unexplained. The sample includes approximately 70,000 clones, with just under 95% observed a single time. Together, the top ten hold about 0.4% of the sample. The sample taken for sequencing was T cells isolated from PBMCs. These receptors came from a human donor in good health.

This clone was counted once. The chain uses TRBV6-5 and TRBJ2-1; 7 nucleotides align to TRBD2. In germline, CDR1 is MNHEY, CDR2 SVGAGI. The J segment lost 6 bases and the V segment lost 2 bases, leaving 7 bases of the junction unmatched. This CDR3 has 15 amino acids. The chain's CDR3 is CASSYASGTVNEQFF. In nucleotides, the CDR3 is TGTGCCAGCAGTTACGCGAGCGGGACGGTCAATGAGCAGTTCTTC.

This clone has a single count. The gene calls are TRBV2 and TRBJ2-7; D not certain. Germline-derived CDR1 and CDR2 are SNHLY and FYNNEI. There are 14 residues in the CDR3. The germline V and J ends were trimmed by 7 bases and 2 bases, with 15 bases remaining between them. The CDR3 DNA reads TGTGCCAGCAAAGACACCCCGCTAACCTACGAGCAGTACTTC. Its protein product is CASKDTPLTYEQYF.

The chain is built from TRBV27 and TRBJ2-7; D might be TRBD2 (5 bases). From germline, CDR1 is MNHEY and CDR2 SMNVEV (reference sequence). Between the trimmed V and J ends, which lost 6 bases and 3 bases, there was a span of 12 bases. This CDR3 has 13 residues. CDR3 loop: CASSVGIIYEQYF. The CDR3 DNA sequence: TGTGCCAGCAGCGTCGGGATAATCTACGAGCAGTACTTC.

The CDR3 nucleotides are TGTGCCAGCAGCTTAGCTGGCCCTGAAGCTTTCTTT. Translation: CASSLAGPEAFF. The chain employs TRBV13 and TRBJ1-1; no clear D. The germline CDR1 and CDR2 sequences are PRHDT and FYEKMQ (reference sequence). V was shortened by 1 base and J by 6 bases, with 6 bases between the two germline ends. CDR3 length: 12 amino acids.

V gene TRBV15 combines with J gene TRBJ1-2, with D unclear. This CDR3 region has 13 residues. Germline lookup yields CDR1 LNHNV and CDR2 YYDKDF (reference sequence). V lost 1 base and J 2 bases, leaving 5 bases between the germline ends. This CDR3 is CATSRAGNYGYTF. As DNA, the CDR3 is TGTGCCACCAGCAGAGCGGGGAACTATGGCTACACCTTC.

CDR3 bases: TGTGCCAGCATCAGCGGAGTCCCCGGGGAGCTGTTTTTT. Translation: CASISGVPGELFF. The V call is TRBV6-5, the J call TRBJ2-2; a weak D match, TRBD2 (5 bases). This CDR3 is built from 13 residues. The V gene's germline CDR1 is MNHEY and CDR2 SVGAGI. Trimming removed 7 bases at V and 6 bases at J, with 12 bases between.

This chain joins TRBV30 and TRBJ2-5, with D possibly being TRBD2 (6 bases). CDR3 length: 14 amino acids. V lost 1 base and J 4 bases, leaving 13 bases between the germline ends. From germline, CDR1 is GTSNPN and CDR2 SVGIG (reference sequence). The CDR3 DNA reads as TGTGCCTGGAGTGGGGCCGGGACTTTAGAGACCCAGTACTTC. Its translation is CAWSGAGTLETQYF.

The CDR3 sequence is CASMGPPRGYTF. The CDR3 DNA sequence: TGTGCCAGCATGGGCCCCCCAAGGGGCTACACCTTC. The chain uses TRBV6-4 and TRBJ1-2; D call uncertain. There are 12 residues in the CDR3. Germline-derived CDR1 and CDR2 are MRHNA and SNTAGT. V gave up 7 bases and J gave up 8 bases, with 14 bases separating them.

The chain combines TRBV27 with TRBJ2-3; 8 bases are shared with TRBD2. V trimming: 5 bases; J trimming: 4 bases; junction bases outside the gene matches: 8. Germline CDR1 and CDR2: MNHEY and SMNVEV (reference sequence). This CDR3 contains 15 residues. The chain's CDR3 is CASSRGTRRADTQYF. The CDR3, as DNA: TGTGCCAGCAGTCGCGGGACTAGGAGAGCAGATACGCAGTATTTT.

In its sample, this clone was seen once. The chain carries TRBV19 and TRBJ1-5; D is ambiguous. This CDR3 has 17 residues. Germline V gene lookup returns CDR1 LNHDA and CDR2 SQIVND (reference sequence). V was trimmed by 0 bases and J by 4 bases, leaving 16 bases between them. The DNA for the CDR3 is TGTGCCAGTAGTATAGATTTTGCCGGAGAGGAAAATCAGCCCCAGCATTTT. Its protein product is CASSIDFAGEENQPQHF.

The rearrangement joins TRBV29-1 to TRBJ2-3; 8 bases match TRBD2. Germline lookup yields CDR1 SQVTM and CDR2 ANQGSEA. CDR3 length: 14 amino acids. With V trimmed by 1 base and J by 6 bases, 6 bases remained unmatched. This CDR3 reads CSVEASGSSDTQYF. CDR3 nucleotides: TGCAGCGTTGAAGCCAGCGGGAGCTCGGATACGCAGTATTTT.

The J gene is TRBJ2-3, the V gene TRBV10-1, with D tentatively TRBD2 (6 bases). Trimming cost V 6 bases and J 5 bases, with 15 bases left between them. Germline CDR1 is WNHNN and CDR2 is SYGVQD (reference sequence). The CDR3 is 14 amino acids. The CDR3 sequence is CASRTLAPLDTQYF. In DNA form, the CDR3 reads TGCGCCAGCAGAACACTAGCTCCACTAGATACGCAGTATTTT.

This CDR3 is CASSFGGTGNTIYF. For the CDR3, the DNA is TGTGCCAGCAGCTTTGGAGGTACCGGAAACACCATATATTTT. The V and J genes are TRBV11-2 and TRBJ1-3; D remains unclear. There are 14 residues in the CDR3. Between the trimmed V and J ends, which lost 3 bases and 4 bases, there was a span of 10 bases. Per the germline V gene, CDR1 is SGHAT and CDR2 is FQNNGV.

The CDR3, as DNA: TGCGCCAGCAGCTTGGTTATGGCCTCTGCAACTAATGAAAAACTGTTTTTT. Its protein is CASSLVMASATNEKLFF. The chain joins TRBV5-1 to TRBJ1-4; D gene uncertain. The V end lost 0 bases, the J end lost 0 bases, and 12 bases lay between the germline ends. There are 17 residues in the CDR3. Looked up from germline, CDR1 is SGHRS and CDR2 is YFSETQ.

As DNA, the CDR3 is TGTGCCAGCAGTTTAGGGCCCTGGGGCAATCAGCCCCAGCATTTT. This sequence encodes CASSLGPWGNQPQHF. The chain combines TRBV27 with TRBJ1-5; no reliable D call. The CDR3 is 15 amino acids. CDR1 is MNHEY and CDR2 is SMNVEV in the germline V gene (reference sequence). Deletions cut 2 bases from V and 2 bases from J, with 10 bases between.

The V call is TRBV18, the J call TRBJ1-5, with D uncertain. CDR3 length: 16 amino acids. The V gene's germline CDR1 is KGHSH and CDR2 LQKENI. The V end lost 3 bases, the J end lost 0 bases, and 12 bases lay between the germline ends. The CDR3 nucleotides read TGTGCCAGCTCACCCTTTGGGCCCTATAGCAATCAGCCCCAGCATTTT. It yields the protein CASSPFGPYSNQPQHF. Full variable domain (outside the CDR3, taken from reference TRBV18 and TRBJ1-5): NAGVMQNPRHLVRRRGQEARLRCSPMKGHSHVYWYRQLPEEGLKFMVYLQKENIIDESGMPKERFSAEFPKEGPSILRIQQVVRGDSAAYFCASSPFGPYSNQPQHFGDGTRLSIL.

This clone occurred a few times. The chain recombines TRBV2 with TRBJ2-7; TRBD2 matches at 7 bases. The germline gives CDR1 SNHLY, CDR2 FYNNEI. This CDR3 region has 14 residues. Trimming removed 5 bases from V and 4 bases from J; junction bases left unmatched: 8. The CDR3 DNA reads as TGTGCCAGCAGTAACAGACTAGCTGATTACGAGCAGTACTTC. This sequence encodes CASSNRLADYEQYF.

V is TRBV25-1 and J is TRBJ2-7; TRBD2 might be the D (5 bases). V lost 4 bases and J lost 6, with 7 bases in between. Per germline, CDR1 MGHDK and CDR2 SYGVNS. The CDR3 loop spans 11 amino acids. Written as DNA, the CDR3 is TGTGCCAGCAGTGGAGGGCCCGAGCAGTACTTC. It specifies CASSGGPEQYF.

The CDR3 sequence: CASSLGSGTGLQTQYF. DNA for the CDR3: TGTGCCAGCAGTTTGGGTAGCGGGACTGGATTACAGACCCAGTACTTC. The chain carries TRBV27 and TRBJ2-5; the match to TRBD2 covers 8 bases. Germline loops: CDR1 MNHEY, CDR2 SMNVEV (reference sequence). V dropped 3 bases and J dropped 6; count of bases not matched to a gene: 12. This CDR3 is 16 amino acids long.

The CDR3 DNA reads as TGTGCCAGCAGCTTAGATCTAAATGTCGAGACCCAGTACTTC. Residues: CASSLDLNVETQYF. This rearrangement joins TRBV11-2 to TRBJ2-5; no clear D gene. CDR1 and CDR2 from the germline V gene are SGHAT and FQNNGV. The CDR3 has 14 amino acids. V was trimmed by 0 bases and J by 5 bases, leaving 10 bases between them.

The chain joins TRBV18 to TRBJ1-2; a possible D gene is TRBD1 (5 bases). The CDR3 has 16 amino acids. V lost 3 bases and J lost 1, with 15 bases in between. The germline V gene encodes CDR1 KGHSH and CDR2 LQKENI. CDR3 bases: TGTGCCAGCTCACCCCCGGGACGCGGGATTAACTATGGCTACACCTTC. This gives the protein CASSPPGRGINYGYTF.

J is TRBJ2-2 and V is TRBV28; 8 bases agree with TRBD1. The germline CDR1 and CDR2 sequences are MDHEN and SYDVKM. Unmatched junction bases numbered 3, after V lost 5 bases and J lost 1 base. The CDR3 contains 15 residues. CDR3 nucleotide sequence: TGTGCCAGCAGTCAAGGGACAGGGAACACCGGGGAGCTGTTTTTT. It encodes CASSQGTGNTGELFF.

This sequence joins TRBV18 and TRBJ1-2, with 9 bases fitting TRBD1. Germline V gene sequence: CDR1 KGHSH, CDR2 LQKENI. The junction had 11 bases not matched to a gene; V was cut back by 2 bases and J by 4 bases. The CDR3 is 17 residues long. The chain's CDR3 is CASSPTIEQGAVYGYTF. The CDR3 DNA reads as TGTGCCAGCTCACCAACGATTGAACAGGGGGCCGTCTATGGCTACACCTTC.

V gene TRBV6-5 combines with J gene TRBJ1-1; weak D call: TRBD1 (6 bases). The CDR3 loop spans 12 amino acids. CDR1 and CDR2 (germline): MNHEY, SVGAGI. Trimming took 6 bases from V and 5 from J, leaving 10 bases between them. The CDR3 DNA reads TGTGCCAGCAGCCACGGACAGACTGAAGCTTTCTTT. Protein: CASSHGQTEAFF.

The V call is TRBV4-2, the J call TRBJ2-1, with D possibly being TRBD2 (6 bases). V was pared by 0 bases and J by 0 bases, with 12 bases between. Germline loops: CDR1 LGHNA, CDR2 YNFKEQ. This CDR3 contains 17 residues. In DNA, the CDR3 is TGTGCCAGCAGCCAAGATGGAGCGGACTACTCCTACAATGAGCAGTTCTTC. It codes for CASSQDGADYSYNEQFF.

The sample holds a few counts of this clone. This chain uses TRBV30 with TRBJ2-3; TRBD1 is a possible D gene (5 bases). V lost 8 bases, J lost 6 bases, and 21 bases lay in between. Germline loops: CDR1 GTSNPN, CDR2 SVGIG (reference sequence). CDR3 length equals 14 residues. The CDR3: CASGHPGGADTQYF. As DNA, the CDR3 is TGTGCCAGTGGACATCCCGGTGGCGCGGATACGCAGTATTTT.

The CDR3 spells CATYKWSGEAFF. The CDR3 region has the DNA TGTGCCACCTACAAGTGGAGTGGGGAAGCTTTCTTT. V and J are TRBV6-5 and TRBJ1-1, with D unclear. Germline CDR1 reads MNHEY; CDR2 reads SVGAGI. The V gene lost 10 bases and the J gene lost 8 bases, with 17 bases spanning the gap. This CDR3 comprises 12 residues.

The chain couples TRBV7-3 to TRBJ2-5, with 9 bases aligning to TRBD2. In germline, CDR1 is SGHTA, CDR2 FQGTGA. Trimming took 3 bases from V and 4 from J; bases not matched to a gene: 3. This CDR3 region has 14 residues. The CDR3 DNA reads TGTGCCAGCAGCTTTAGCGGGAGTCGAGAGACCCAGTACTTC. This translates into CASSFSGSRETQYF.

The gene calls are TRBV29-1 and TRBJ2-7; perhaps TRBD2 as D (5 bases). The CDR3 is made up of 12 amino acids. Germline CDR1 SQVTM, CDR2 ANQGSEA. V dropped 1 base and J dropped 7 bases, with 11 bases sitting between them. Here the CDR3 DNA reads TGCAGCGTTGAAGGTCGGCGGAGGGAGCAGTACTTC. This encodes CSVEGRRREQYF.

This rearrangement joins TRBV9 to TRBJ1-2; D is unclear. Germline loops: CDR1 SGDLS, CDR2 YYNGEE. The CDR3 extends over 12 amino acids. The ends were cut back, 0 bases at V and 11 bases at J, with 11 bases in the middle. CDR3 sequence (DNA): TGTGCCAGCAGCGTAGGGTCCGGTGGTTACACCTTC. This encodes CASSVGSGGYTF.

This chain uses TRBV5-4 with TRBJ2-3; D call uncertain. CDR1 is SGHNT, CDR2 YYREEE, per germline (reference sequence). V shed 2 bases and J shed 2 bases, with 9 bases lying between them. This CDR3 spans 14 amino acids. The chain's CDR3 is CASSFSKATDTQYF. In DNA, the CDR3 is TGTGCCAGCAGCTTTAGTAAAGCCACAGATACGCAGTATTTT.